The present TCR beta chain was sequenced within a study of OX40 agonist ivuxolimab in advanced cancers. The CDR3 is made up of 15 amino acids. Germline V gene lookup returns CDR1 MGHRA and CDR2 YSYEKL. Trimming took off 9 bases at V and 5 bases at J, with 22 bases between the two ends. Findings of the study overall: Those patients achieving a partial response at 0.1-3.0 mg/kg showed among the lowest clonal expansion. Low normalized clonal expansion also occurred in some nonresponding patients.

Points on this clone: Its target is unknown.

Sequencing was performed with immunoSEQ multiplex PCR; in TCRdb, only in-frame clones are kept and a portion is missing. The table shows tens of thousands of clones, with over 80% occurring only once. The receptor comes from an adult with an advanced solid tumor such as melanoma, head and neck, liver or kidney cancer. Sequenced here: CD4+ or CD8+ T cells sorted from blood, sampled in a trial of the OX40 agonist ivuxolimab. The chain is built from TRBV4-1 and TRBJ1-1, with D maybe TRBD1 (5 bases). The CDR3 nucleotides read TGCGCCAGTCGTTCTACGGGAGTGGGGGGTACTGAAGCTTTCTTT. This translates into CASRSTGVGGTEAFF.